This T cell receptor (beta chain) stems from a study of blood T cells in healthy people across ages. The CDR3 spans 19 residues. Germline V gene sequence: CDR1 MDHEN, CDR2 SYDVKM. V was trimmed by 3 bases and J by 3 bases, leaving 26 bases between them. Through a sample-barcoded 5' primer and a J-beta primer mix, a second PCR was run for roughly 6 to 11 cycles. Each cDNA molecule received a tag from a template-switch adaptor that had 12 random nucleotides. TCRdb reprocessed the 5' RACE reads via MiXCR and lists one record per CDR3 protein. Counted here are some 1.1 million distinct CDR3 sequences, around two fifths occurring once; the ten biggest clones make up around 12%. Whole-study results and caveats: Calculation of diversity from one million T cells yielded estimates considered to be underestimates. Measured against age, TCR beta diversity per million T cells decreased in a roughly linear manner.

Note on this clonotype: The target antigen is unknown.

The chain recombines TRBV28 with TRBJ1-2, with D perhaps TRBD1 (6 bases). The sequenced sample was blood. The origin of this receptor is a man between 18 and 35 years old in good health. CDR3 DNA sequence: TGTGCCAGCAGTTTGTTTACCCCGTATGAGGGGGTTACTCACTATGGCTACACCTTC. Translation gives CASSLFTPYEGVTHYGYTF.